This T cell receptor (beta chain) appears in the sequencing data of a study of T cell responses to AZD1222 COVID-19 vaccine. Study results and caveats: Clonal diversity was possibly underestimated, and white British individuals and females predominated among donors.

Regarding this clone: The antigen remains undetermined.

Trimming stripped 10 bases from V and 4 bases from J, with 10 bases between. This CDR3 is built from 11 residues. Germline lookup yields CDR1 MDHEN and CDR2 SYDVKM. The protocol was immunoSEQ multiplex PCR, while the TCRdb copy is restricted to in-frame clones and leaves out a portion. Of about 88,000 clones in the sample, 90% were seen once. The clonotype comes from an adult who received the AZD1222 COVID-19 vaccine. The input for sequencing was peripheral blood, taken 28 days after the second AZD1222 dose. This chain uses TRBV28 with TRBJ1-2; D gene ambiguous. In DNA form, the CDR3 reads TGTGCCACCCAGCCTGTCTATGGCTACACCTTC. Translating gives CATQPVYGYTF.